The clone carrying this T cell receptor (beta chain) was detected a few times. What it binds is unknown. Donors included only healthy HIV-negative adults lacking recent acute infections or vaccinations. The authors split each subset's genomic DNA evenly across several immunoSEQ plates. Profiled with immunoSEQ multiplex PCR; TCRdb holds only in-frame clones, not every one. Seen here are about 2.5 million clones, around 93% observed once, and the top ten hold about 0.41%. The germline V gene has CDR1 SGHRS and CDR2 YFSETQ. V was clipped by 1 base and J by 5 bases, with 5 bases between them. The CDR3 spans 12 residues. This entry belongs to a study of shared clonotypes between healthy human individuals. Study-wide findings and caveats: Relative to clonotypes present in all four donors, those not shared had lower generation probabilities.

This chain connects TRBV5-1 to TRBJ2-3, with D hard to call. The sequence came from a man younger than 35 in good health. Some clones in this sample may be carry-over from other donors' samples. Sequencing input: naive CD4+ T cells from PBMCs. Subset reported: CD45RA+ positively selected. DNA for the CDR3: TGCGCCAGCAGCTTGAACGGAGATACGCAGTATTTT. As protein: CASSLNGDTQYF.